This entry concerns a single T cell receptor (beta chain). The data were obtained in a study of blood T cell repertoires in COVID-19. Participants, roughly 18 to 90 years old, spanned 25 or so US areas. Sequencing used immunoSEQ multiplex PCR; TCRdb keeps in-frame clones, though not all of them. The top ten clones hold 1% of a sample with about 350,000 clones, 88% of them seen once. The sample taken for sequencing was PBMCs or T cells enriched from blood (not recorded which). This sequence originates from a woman in her 30s who had been exposed to COVID-19.

CDR3 region: CASSFSGLDQPQHF. The DNA of the CDR3 is TGTGCCAGCAGTTTCTCGGGGTTGGATCAGCCCCAGCATTTT. The chain joins TRBV27 to TRBJ1-5, with D unclear. The CDR3 is made up of 14 amino acids. V was pared by 3 bases and J by 5 bases, with 11 bases between. Germline CDR1 MNHEY, CDR2 SMNVEV (reference sequence).